This T cell receptor (beta chain) was retrieved from a study of cytomegalovirus exposure and HLA in healthy donors. The study's findings and limits: The dataset shows that most TCR sequences were rare, while some public TCRs occurred in many donors.

Concerning this clone: The antigen is not known. One end of the junction is discordant with germline, which a read error may explain.

This CDR3 has 13 residues. Per germline, CDR1 SGHRS and CDR2 YFSETQ. Some clones are missing from TCRdb's copy, which holds only in-frame ones; the method was immunoSEQ multiplex PCR. This table holds about 140,000 clones, less than 90% found once. The clonotype originates from a man aged 18-30 years in good health and CMV-seronegative. This chain uses TRBV5-1 with TRBJ1-1, with 7 nucleotides matching TRBD1. Sequenced material: PBMCs. CDR3 nucleotides: TGCGCCAGCAGCTTGTACTTAGGGGGCGCCTCGGTCTTT. Translation gives CASSLYLGGASVF.